This TCR beta chain appears in the sequencing data of a study of T cells in Graves' hyperthyroidism and ophthalmopathy. The study's findings and limits: Ophthalmopathy was predicted by the model a median of roughly 6.6 months ahead of onset. In simple terms, a model built on 13 V-J features told ophthalmopathy apart from stable hyperthyroidism.

Hyperthyroidism was newly diagnosed in patients aged 18 to 65 (duration under 2 months). Exclusion criteria comprised uncontrolled infection, other autoimmune disease, pregnancy or lactation. Amplification targeted TCR beta CDR3 regions from RNA transcripts. Carried out on the TCR CDR3, a first-round RT-PCR used the HTBI primer set. TCRdb independently ran MiXCR on the multiplex PCR reads; one entry per CDR3 protein. The table lists about 200,000 distinct CDR3 sequences, 17% of them singletons. This clonotype has just a few counts. Its cognate antigen is unknown. The clonotype comes from a man aged 45-65 years with Graves' hyperthyroidism. Sequencing was done on a sample of blood.

The CDR3, as DNA: TGTGCCAGCACTCTGGGGCCGAATGATGCTTTCTTT. Encoded protein: CASTLGPNDAFF. The chain uses TRBV6-2 or TRBV6-3 and TRBJ1-1; TRBD1 is a possible D gene (5 bases). Germline V lookup: CDR1 MNHEY, CDR2 SVGEGT. The germline V and J ends were trimmed by 7 bases and 11 bases, with 17 bases remaining between them. The CDR3 extends over 12 amino acids.